This TCR beta chain was captured in a study of blood T cell repertoires in COVID-19. Overall study context: Both acute and convalescent COVID-19 samples were obtained from the United States, Italy and Spain.

Original analysis: The assay estimated nucleated cells by amplifying reference gene primers. The assay was immunoSEQ multiplex PCR, and TCRdb's table has in-frame clones only and misses some. That table furnishes V, J and clone size, whereas the DNA furnished D and trimming. The sample shows about 190,000 clones, 75% to 85% of them seen only once. The cohort comprised adults aged roughly 18 to 95 years residing in some 24 US areas. This clone was observed many times. Trimming shortened V by 5 bases and J by 5 bases, and 22 bases separated the two germline ends. The germline V gene has CDR1 SGHKS and CDR2 YYEKEE (reference sequence). The CDR3 has 16 amino acids.

The TCR originated in a woman aged 50 to 65 with acute COVID-19. This sequence joins TRBV5-5 and TRBJ1-1, with D possibly TRBD1 on 5 matching bases. Sequenced sample: PBMCs or T cells enriched from blood (not recorded which). CDR3 in amino acids: CASSYTPGPGGTEAFF. CDR3 DNA: TGTGCCAGCAGTTATACACCGGGACCGGGAGGAACTGAAGCTTTCTTT.